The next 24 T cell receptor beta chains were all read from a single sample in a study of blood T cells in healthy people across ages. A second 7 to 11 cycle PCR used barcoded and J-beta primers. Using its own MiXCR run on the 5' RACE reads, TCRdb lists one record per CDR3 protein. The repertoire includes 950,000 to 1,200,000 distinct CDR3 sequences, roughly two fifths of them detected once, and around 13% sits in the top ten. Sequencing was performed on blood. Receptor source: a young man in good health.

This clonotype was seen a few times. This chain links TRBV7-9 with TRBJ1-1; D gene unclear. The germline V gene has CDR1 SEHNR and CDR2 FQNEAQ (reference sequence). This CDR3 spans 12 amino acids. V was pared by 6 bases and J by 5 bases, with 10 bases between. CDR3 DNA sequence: TGTGCCAGCAGGCAAGACGGGACTGAAGCTTTCTTT. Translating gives CASRQDGTEAFF.

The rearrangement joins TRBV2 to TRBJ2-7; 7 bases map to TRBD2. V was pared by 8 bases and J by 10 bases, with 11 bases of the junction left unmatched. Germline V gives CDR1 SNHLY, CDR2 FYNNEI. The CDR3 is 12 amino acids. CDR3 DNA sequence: TGTGCCAGCTTCTCCCCCGGGACTAATCAGTACTTC. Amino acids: CASFSPGTNQYF.

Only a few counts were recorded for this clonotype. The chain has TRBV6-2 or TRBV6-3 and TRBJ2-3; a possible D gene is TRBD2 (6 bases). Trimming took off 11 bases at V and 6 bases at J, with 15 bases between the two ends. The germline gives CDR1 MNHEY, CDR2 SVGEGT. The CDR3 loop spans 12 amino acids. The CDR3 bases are TGTGCCGCTTTCACGGCGGGGGATACGCAGTATTTT. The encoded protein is CAAFTAGDTQYF.

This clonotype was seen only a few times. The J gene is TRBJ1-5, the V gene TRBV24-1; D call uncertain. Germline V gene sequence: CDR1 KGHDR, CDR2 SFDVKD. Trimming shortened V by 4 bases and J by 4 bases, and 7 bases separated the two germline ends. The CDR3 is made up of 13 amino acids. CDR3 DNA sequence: TGTGCCACCAGTGAGGTGGGGAATCAGCCCCAGCATTTT. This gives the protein CATSEVGNQPQHF.

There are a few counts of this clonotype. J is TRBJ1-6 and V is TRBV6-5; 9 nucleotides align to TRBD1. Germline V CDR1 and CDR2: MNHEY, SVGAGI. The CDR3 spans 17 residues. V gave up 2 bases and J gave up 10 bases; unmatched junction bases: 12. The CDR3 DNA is TGTGCCAGCAGTTACACAGGGGGCGCAATTCTTGGCTCACCCCTCCACTTT. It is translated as CASSYTGGAILGSPLHF.

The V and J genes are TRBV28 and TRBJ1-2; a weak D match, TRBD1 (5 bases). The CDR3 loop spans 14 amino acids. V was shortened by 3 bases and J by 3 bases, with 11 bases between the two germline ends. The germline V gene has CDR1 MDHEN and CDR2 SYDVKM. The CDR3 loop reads CASSFRRGHYGYTF. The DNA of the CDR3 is TGTGCCAGCAGTTTCAGAAGGGGACACTATGGCTACACCTTC.

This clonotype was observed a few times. The chain's CDR3 is CASSSGGAYNSPLHF. The CDR3 coding sequence is TGTGCCAGCAGCTCAGGGGGCGCCTATAATTCACCCCTCCACTTT. The rearrangement joins TRBV7-9 to TRBJ1-6, with 8 bases fitting TRBD1. Germline loops: CDR1 SEHNR, CDR2 FQNEAQ (reference sequence). This CDR3 comprises 15 residues. Trimming removed 4 bases from V and 2 bases from J; junction bases left unmatched: 1.

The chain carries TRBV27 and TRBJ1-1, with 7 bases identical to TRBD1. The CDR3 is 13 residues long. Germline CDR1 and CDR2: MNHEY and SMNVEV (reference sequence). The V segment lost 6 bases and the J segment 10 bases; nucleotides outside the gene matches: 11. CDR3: CASSYRQGHGAFF. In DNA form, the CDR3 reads TGTGCCAGCAGCTATAGACAGGGCCACGGAGCTTTCTTT.

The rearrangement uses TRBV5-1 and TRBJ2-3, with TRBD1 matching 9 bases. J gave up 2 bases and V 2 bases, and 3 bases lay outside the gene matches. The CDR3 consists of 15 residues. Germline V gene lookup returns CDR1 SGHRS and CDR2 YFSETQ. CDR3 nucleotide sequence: TGCGCCAGCAGCTTAAGACAGGGGGACACAGATACGCAGTATTTT. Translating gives CASSLRQGDTDTQYF.

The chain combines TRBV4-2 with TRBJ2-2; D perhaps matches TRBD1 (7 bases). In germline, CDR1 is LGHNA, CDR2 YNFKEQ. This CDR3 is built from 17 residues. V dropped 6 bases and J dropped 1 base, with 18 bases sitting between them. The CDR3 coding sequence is TGTGCCAGCAGTACAAGAGGGGGGACAGAGAACACCGGGGAGCTGTTTTTT. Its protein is CASSTRGGTENTGELFF.

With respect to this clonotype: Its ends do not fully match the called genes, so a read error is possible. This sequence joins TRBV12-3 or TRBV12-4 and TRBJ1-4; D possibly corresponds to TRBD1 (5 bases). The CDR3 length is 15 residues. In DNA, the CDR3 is TGTGCCAGCAGTGCCGCGGGGGGTACTAATGAAGAACTGTTTTTT. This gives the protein CASSAAGGTNEELFF.

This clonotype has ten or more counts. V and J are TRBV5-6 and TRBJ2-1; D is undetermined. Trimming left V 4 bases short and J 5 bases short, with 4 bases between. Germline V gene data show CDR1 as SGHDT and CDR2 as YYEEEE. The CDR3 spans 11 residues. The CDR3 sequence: CASSDHNEQFF. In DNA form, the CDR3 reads TGTGCCAGCAGCGATCACAATGAGCAGTTCTTC. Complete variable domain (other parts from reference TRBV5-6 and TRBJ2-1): DAGVTQSPTHLIKTRGQQVTLRCSPKSGHDTVSWYQQALGQGPQFIFQYYEEEERQRGNFPDRFSGHQFPNYSSELNVNALLLGDSALYLCASSDHNEQFFGPGTRLTVL.

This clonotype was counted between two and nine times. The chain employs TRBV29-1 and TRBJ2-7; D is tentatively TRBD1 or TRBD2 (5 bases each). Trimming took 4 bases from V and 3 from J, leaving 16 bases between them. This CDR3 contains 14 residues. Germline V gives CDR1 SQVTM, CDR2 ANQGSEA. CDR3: CSVGSGTEIYEQYF. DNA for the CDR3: TGCAGCGTTGGGTCCGGGACGGAGATCTACGAGCAGTACTTC.

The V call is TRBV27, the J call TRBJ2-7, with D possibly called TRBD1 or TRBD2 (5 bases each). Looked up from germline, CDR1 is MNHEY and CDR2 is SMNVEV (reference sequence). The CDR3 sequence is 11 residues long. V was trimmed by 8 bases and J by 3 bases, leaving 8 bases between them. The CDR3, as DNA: TGTGCCAGCTGGGGGAACTACGAGCAGTACTTC. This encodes CASWGNYEQYF.

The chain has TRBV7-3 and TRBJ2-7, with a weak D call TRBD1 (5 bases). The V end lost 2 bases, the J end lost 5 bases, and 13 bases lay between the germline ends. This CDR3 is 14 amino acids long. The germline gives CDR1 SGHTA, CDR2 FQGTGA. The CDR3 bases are TGTGCCAGCAGCTTAGGAGCAGGGTCCGACGAGCAGTACTTC. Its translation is CASSLGAGSDEQYF.

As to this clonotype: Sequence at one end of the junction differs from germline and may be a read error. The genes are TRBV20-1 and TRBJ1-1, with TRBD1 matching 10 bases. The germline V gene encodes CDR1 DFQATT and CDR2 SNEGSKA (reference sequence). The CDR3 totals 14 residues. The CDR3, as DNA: TGCAGTGCCAGAGACAGGGGGCGAGGTACTGAAGCTTTCTTT. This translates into CSARDRGRGTEAFF.

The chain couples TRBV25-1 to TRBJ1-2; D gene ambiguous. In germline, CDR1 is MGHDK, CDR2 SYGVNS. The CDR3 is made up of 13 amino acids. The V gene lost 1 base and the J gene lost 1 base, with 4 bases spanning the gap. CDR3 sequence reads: CASSELNNYGYTF. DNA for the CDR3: TGTGCCAGCAGTGAATTGAATAACTATGGCTACACCTTC.

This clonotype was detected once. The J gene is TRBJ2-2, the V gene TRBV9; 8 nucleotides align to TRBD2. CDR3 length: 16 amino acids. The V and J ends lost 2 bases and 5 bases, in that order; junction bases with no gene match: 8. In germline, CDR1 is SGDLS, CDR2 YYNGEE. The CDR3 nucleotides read TGTGCCAGCAGCGTTATTAGCGGGGATGGTACCGGGGAGCTGTTTTTT. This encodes CASSVISGDGTGELFF.

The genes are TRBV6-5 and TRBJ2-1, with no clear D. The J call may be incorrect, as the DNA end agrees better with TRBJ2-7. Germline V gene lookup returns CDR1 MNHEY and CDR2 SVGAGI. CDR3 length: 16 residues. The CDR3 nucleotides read TGTGCCAGCAGCACCCCTCAGGCGATCTCCTACAATGAGCAGTACTTC. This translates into CASSTPQAISYNEQYF.

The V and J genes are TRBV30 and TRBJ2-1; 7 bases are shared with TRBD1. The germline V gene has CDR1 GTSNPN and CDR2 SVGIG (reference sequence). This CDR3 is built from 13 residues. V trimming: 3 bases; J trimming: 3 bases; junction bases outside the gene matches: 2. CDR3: CAWSRDSYNEQFF. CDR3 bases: TGTGCCTGGAGCCGGGACAGCTACAATGAGCAGTTCTTC.

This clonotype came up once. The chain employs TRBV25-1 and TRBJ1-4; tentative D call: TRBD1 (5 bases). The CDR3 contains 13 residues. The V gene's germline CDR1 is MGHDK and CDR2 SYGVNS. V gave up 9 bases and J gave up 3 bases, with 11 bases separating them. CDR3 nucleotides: TGTGCCAGTATGGGGGGTCCTAATGAAAAACTGTTTTTT. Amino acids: CASMGGPNEKLFF.

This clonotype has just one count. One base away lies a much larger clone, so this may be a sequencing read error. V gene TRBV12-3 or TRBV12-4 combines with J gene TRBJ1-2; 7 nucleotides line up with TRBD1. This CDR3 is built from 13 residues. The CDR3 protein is CAGSVTGTLGYTF. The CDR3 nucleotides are TGTGCCGGCAGTGTGACAGGGACCCTTGGCTACACCTTC.

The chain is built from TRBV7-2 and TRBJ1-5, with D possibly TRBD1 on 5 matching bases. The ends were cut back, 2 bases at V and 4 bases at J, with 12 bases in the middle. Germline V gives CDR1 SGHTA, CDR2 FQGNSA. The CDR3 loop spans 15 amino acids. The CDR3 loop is CASSLQGHMNQPQHF. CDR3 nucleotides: TGTGCCAGCAGCTTACAGGGCCACATGAATCAGCCCCAGCATTTT.

The CDR3 sequence: CSVTPNTEAFF. In DNA, the CDR3 is TGCAGCGTTACACCGAACACTGAAGCTTTCTTT. The chain couples TRBV29-1 to TRBJ1-1; D is unclear. In germline, CDR1 is SQVTM, CDR2 ANQGSEA. The ends were cut back, 5 bases at V and 1 base at J, with 5 bases in the middle. This CDR3 contains 11 residues. The full variable domain, with the rest looked up from reference TRBV29-1 and TRBJ1-1, is SAVISQKPSRDICQRGTSLTIQCQVDSQVTMMFWYRQQPGQSLTLIATANQGSEATYESGFVIDKFPISRPNLTFSTLTVSNMSPEDSSIYLCSVTPNTEAFFGQGTRLTVV.